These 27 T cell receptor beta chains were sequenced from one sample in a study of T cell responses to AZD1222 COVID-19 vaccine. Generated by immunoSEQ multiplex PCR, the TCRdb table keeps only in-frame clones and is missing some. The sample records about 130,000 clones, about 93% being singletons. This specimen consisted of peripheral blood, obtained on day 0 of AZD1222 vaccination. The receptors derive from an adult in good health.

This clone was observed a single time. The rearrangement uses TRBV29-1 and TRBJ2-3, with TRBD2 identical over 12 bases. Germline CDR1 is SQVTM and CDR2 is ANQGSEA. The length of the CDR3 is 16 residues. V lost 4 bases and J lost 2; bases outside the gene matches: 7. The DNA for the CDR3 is TGCAGCGTTGGGGGACTAGCGGGTCCTAACACAGATACGCAGTATTTT. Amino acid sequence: CSVGGLAGPNTDTQYF.

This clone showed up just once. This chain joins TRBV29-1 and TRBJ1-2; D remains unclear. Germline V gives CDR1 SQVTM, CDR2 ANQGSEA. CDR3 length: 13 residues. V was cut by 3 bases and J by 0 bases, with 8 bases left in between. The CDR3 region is CSVEPQTNYGYTF. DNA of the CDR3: TGCAGCGTTGAGCCCCAAACTAACTATGGCTACACCTTC.

CDR3 amino acids: CASSGQGDTEAFF. In DNA, the CDR3 is TGTGCCAGCAGTGGACAGGGCGACACTGAAGCTTTCTTT. This rearrangement joins TRBV2 to TRBJ1-1; 7 positions agree with TRBD1. The trim removed 4 bases at V and 3 bases at J, leaving 2 bases unmatched. Germline CDR1 reads SNHLY; CDR2 reads FYNNEI. The CDR3 sequence is 13 residues long.

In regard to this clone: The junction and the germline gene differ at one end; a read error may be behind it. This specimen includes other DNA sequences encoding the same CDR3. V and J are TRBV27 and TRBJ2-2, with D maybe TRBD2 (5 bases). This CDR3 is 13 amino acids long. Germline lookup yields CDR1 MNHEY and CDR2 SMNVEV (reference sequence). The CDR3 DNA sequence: TGTGCCAGCGCTAGGCGATGGCCCGGGGAACTGTTTTTT. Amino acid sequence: CASARRWPGELFF.

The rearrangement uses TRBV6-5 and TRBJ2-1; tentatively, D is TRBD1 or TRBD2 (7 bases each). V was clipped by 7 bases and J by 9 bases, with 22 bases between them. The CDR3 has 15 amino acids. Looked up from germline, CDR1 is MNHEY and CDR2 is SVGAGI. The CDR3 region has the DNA TGTGCCAGCATTCCTGGGAGGGGGCTCTACGGTGAGCAGTTCTTC. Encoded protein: CASIPGRGLYGEQFF.

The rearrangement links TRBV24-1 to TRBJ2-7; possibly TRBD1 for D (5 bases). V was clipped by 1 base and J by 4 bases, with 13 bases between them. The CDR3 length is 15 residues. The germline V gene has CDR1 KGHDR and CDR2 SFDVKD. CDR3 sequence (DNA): TGTGCCACCAGTGATTTAACAGGCCTTCCATACGAGCAGTACTTC. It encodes CATSDLTGLPYEQYF.

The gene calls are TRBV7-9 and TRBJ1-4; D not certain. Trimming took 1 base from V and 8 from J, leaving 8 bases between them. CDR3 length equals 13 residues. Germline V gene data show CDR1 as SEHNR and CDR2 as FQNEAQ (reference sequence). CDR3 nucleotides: TGTGCCAGCAGCTTAGTAACCGAGGAAAAACTGTTTTTT. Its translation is CASSLVTEEKLFF.

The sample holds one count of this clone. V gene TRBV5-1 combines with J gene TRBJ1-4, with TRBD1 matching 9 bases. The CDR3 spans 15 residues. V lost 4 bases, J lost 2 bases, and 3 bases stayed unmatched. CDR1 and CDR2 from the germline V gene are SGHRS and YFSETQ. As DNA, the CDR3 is TGCGCCAGCAGCACGACAGGGGGGACTAATGAAAAACTGTTTTTT. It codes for CASSTTGGTNEKLFF. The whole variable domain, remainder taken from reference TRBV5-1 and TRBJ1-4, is KAGVTQTPRYLIKTRGQQVTLSCSPISGHRSVSWYQQTPGQGLQFLFEYFSETQRNKGNFPGRFSGRQFSNSRSEMNVSTLELGDSALYLCASSTTGGTNEKLFFGSGTQLSVL.

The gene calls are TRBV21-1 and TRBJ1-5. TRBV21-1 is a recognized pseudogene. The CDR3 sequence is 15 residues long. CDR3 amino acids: CASSKKGSSIQPQHF. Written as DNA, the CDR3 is TGTGCCAGCAGCAAAAAGGGGAGCAGTATTCAGCCCCAGCATTTT.

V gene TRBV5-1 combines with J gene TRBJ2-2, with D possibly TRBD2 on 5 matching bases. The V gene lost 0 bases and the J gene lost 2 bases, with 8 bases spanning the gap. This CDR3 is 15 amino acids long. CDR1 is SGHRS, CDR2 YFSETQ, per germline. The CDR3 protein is CASSLASFNTGELFF. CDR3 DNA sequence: TGCGCCAGCAGCTTGGCTAGCTTTAACACCGGGGAGCTGTTTTTT.

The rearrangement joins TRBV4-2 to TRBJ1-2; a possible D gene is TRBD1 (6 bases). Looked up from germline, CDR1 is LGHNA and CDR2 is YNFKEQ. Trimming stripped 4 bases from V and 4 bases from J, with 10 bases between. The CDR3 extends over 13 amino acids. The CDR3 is CASSRQGSYGYTF. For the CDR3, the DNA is TGTGCCAGCAGCCGGCAGGGGTCCTATGGCTACACCTTC.

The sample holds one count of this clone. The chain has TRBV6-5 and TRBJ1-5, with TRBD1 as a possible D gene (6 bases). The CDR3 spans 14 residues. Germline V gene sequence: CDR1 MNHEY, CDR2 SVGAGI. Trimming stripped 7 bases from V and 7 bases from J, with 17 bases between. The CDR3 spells CASTGVQGGQPQHF. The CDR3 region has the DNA TGTGCCAGCACGGGAGTACAGGGAGGACAGCCCCAGCATTTT.

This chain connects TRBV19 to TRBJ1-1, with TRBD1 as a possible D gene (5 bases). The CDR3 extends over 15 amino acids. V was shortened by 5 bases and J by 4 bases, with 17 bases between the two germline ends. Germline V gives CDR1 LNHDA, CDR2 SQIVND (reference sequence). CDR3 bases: TGTGCCAGTAGTCTCCGGGACTTCATATTCACTGAAGCTTTCTTT. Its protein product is CASSLRDFIFTEAFF.

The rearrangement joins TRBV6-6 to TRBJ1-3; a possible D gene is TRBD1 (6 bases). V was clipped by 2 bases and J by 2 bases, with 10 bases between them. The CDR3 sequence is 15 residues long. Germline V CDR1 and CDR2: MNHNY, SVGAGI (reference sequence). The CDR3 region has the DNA TGTGCCAGCAGTTACCAATCAGGGGCTGGAAACACCATATATTTT. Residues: CASSYQSGAGNTIYF.

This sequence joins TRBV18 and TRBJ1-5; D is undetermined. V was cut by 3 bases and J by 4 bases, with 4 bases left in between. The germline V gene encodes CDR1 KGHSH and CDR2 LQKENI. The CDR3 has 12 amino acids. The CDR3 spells CASSPGNQPQHF. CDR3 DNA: TGTGCCAGCTCACCCGGGAATCAGCCCCAGCATTTT.

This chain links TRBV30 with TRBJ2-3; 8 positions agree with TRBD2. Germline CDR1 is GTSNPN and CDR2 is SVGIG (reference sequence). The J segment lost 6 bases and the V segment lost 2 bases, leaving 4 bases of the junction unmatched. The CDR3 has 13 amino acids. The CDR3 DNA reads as TGTGCCTGGAGTTTCGGGACTAGGGATACGCAGTATTTT. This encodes CAWSFGTRDTQYF.

The CDR3 DNA follows: TGTGCCAGCCTTCAGGGACAGGGGTCCTACGAGCAGTACTTC. This gives the protein CASLQGQGSYEQYF. The gene calls are TRBV18 and TRBJ2-7; 10 bases are shared with TRBD1. This CDR3 comprises 14 residues. Per germline, CDR1 KGHSH and CDR2 LQKENI. V dropped 8 bases and J dropped 1; count of bases not matched to a gene: 5.

In DNA, the CDR3 is TGTGCCAGCAGCCTGCTCTCCTATAATTCACCCCTCCACTTT. This sequence encodes CASSLLSYNSPLHF. The chain carries TRBV4-2 and TRBJ1-6, with D unresolved. Trimming stripped 4 bases from V and 0 bases from J, with 4 bases between. Germline V CDR1 and CDR2: LGHNA, YNFKEQ. CDR3 length equals 14 residues.

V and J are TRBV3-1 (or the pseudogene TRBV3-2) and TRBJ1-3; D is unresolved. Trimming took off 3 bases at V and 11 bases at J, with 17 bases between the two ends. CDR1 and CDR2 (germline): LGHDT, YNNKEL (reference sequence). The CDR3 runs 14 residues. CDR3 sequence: CASSQANSESSIYF. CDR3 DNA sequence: TGTGCCAGCAGCCAGGCCAATTCCGAGTCCTCCATATATTTT.

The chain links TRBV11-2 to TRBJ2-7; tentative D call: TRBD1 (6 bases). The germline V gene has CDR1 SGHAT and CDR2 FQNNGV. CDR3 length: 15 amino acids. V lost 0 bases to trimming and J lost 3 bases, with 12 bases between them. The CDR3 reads CASSLDWGQNYEQYF. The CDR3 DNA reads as TGTGCCAGCAGCTTAGATTGGGGACAAAACTACGAGCAGTACTTC.

The CDR3 sequence is CASSPLPYGGRYNEQFF. The DNA of the CDR3 is TGTGCCAGCAGCCCTCTCCCCTACGGGGGCAGGTACAATGAGCAGTTCTTC. The rearrangement uses TRBV7-2 and TRBJ2-1; possibly TRBD1 or TRBD2 for D (6 bases each). CDR1 SGHTA and CDR2 FQGNSA come from the germline V gene. Trimming took 5 bases from V and 4 from J, leaving 21 bases between them. The CDR3 loop spans 17 amino acids.

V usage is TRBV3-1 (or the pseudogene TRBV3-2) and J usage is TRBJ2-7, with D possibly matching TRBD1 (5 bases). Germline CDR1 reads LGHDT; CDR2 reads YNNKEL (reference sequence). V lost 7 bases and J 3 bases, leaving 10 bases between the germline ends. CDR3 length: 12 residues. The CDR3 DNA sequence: TGTGCCAGCAACCTAAGGGGCTACGAGCAGTACTTC. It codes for CASNLRGYEQYF.

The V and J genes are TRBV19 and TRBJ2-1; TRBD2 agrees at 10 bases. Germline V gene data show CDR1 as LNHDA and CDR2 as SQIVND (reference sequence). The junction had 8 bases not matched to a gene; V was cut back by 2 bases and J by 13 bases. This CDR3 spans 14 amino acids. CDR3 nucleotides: TGTGCCAGTAGTATATTTCCAGCGGGGGGGCATCAGTTCTTC. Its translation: CASSIFPAGGHQFF.

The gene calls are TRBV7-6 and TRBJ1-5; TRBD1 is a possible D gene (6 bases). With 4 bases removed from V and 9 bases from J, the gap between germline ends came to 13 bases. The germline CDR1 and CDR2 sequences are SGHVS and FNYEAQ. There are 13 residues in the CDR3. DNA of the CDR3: TGTGCCAGCAGCTACCTACAGGGAGGGCCCCAGCATTTT. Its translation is CASSYLQGGPQHF.

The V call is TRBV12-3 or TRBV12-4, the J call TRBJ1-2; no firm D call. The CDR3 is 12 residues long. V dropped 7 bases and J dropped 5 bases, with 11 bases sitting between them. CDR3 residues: CASKEREYGYTF. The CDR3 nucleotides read TGTGCCAGCAAAGAGCGGGAGTATGGCTACACCTTC.

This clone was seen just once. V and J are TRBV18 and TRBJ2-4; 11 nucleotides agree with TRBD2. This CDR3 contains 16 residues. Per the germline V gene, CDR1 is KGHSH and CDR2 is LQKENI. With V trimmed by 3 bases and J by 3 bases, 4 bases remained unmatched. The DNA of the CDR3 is TGTGCCAGCTCACCCGCCCTAGCGGGGGGCAAAAACATTCAGTACTTC. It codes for CASSPALAGGKNIQYF.

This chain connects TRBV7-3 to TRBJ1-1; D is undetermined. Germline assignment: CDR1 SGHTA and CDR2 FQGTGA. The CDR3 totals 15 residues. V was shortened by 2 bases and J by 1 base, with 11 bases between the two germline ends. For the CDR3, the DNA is TGTGCCAGCAGCTTAGAGGGCCAGGAGAACACTGAAGCTTTCTTT. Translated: CASSLEGQENTEAFF. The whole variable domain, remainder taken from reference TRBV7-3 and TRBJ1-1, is GAGVSQTPSNKVTEKGKYVELRCDPISGHTALYWYRQSLGQGPEFLIYFQGTGAADDSGLPNDRFFAVRPEGSVSTLKIQRTERGDSAVYLCASSLEGQENTEAFFGQGTRLTVV.